This T cell receptor (beta chain) was recovered during a study of response to subunit inactivated influenza vaccine. The study's findings and limits: Authors suggested few new T cells are recruited by each seasonal influenza vaccination.

One entry per CDR3 protein, called by TCRdb with MiXCR from the RT-PCR reads. The table records 710,000 or so distinct CDR3 sequences, 15% to 19% of them present only once. CDR1 is MDHEN, CDR2 SYDVKM, per germline. The CDR3 is 17 residues long. V dropped 4 bases and J dropped 4; count of bases not matched to a gene: 9. This clonotype was seen a few times. Its antigen is still unknown. The chain links TRBV28 to TRBJ2-2; 10 bases line up with TRBD2. Sequencing was performed on PBMCs from blood, taken about 11 days after vaccination. The TCR comes from a man aged 50 to 59 who received an inactivated influenza vaccine. The CDR3 is CASSSSQREGPTGELFF. CDR3 coding DNA: TGTGCCAGCAGTTCCTCCCAGCGGGAGGGACCCACCGGGGAGCTGTTTTTT.